This TCR beta chain was captured by sequencing in a study of blood T cell repertoires in COVID-19. Study summary: The cDNA or gDNA used as material had been derived from T cells, B-cell-depleted T cells, or PBMCs.

This CDR3 region has 12 residues. V shed 2 bases and J shed 9 bases, with 10 bases lying between them. Sequenced by immunoSEQ multiplex PCR; TCRdb stores in-frame clones only, minus some. The repertoire includes some 57,000 clones, about 83% of them detected once, and roughly 25% sits in the top ten. The V and J genes are TRBV12-3 or TRBV12-4 and TRBJ1-1; TRBD1 is a possible D gene (5 bases). The sample taken for sequencing was peripheral blood. This TCR came from a woman of 80 years or more with acute or convalescent COVID-19. The CDR3 loop is CASSLIQGKAFF. The DNA of the CDR3 is TGTGCCAGCAGTTTAATCCAGGGAAAAGCTTTCTTT.